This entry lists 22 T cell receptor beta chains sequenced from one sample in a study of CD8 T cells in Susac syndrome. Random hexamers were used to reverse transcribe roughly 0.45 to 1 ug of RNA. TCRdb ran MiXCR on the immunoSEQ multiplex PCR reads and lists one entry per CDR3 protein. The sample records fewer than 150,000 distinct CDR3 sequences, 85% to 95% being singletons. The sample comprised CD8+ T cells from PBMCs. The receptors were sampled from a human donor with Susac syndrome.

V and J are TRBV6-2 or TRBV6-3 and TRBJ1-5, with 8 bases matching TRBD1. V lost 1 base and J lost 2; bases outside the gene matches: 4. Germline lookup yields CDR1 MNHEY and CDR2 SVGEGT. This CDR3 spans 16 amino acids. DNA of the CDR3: TGTGCCAGCAGTTACTGGACAGGGCAGGGCAATCAGCCCCAGCATTTT. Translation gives CASSYWTGQGNQPQHF.

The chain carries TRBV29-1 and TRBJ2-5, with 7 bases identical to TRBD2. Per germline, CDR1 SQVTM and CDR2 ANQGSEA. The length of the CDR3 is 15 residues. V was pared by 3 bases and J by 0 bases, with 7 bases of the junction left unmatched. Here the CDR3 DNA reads TGCAGCGTTGACCGGGAGGCATCCCACCAAGAGACCCAGTACTTC. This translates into CSVDREASHQETQYF.

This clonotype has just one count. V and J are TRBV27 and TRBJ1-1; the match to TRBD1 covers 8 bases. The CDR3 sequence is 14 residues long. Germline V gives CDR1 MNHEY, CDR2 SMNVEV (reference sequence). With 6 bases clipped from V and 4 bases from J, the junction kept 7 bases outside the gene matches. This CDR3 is CASSLTGAVTEAFF. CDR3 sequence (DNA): TGTGCCAGCAGCTTGACAGGGGCGGTCACTGAAGCTTTCTTT.

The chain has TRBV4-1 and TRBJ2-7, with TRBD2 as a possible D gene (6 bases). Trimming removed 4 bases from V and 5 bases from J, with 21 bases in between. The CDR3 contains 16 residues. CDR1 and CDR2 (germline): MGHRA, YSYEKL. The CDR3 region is CASSPFGGVSSNEQYF. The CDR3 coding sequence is TGCGCCAGCAGCCCCTTCGGAGGGGTTTCGTCAAACGAGCAGTACTTC.

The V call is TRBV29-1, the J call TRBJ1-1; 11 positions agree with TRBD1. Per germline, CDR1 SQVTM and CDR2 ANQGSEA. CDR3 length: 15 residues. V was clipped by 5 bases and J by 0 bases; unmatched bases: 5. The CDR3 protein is CSVYGTGGLNTEAFF. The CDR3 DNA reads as TGCAGCGTTTACGGGACAGGGGGATTGAACACTGAAGCTTTCTTT.

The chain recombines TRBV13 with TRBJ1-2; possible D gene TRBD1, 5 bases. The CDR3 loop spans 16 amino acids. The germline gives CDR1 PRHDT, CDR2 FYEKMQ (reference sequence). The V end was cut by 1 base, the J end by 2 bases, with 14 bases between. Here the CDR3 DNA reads TGTGCCAGCAGCTTAGTCGGGGGTCCGTCAAACTATGGCTACACCTTC. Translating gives CASSLVGGPSNYGYTF.

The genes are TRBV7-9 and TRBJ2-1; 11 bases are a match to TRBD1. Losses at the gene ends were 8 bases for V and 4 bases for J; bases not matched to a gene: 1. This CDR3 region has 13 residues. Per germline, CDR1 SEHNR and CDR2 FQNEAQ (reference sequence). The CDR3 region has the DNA TGTGCCAGCGGGACAGGGGGTTACAATGAGCAGTTCTTC. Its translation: CASGTGGYNEQFF.

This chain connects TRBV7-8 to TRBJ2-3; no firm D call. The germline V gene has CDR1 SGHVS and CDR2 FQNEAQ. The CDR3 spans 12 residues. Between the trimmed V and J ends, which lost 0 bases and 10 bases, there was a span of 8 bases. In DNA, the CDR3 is TGTGCCAGCAGCTTAGCTTCAGTTTCGCAGTATTTT. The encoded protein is CASSLASVSQYF.

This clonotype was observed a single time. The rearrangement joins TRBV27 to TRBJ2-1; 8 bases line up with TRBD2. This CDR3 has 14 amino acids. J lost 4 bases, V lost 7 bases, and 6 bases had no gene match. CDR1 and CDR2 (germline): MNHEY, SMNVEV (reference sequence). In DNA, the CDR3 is TGTGCCAGCACCGCTAGCGGGTCTTACAATGAGCAGTTCTTC. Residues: CASTASGSYNEQFF.

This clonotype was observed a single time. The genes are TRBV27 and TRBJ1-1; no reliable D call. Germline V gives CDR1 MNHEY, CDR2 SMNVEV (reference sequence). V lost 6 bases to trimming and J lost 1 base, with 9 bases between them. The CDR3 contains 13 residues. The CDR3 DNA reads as TGTGCCAGCAGGCCACCGAAGAACACTGAAGCTTTCTTT. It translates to CASRPPKNTEAFF.

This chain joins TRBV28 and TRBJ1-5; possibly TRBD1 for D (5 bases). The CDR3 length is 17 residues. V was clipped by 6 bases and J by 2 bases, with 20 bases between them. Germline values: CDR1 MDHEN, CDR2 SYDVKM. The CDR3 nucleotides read TGTGCCAGCAGCGGGGCTTCCTCGGGAGGTGGCAATCAGCCCCAGCATTTT. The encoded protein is CASSGASSGGGNQPQHF.

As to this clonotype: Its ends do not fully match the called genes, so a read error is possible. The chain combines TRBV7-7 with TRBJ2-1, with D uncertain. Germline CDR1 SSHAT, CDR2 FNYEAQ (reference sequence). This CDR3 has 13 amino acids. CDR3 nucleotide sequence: TGTGCTAGCAGTAGGAGTTTATACAATGAGCAGTTCTTC. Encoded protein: CASSRSLYNEQFF.

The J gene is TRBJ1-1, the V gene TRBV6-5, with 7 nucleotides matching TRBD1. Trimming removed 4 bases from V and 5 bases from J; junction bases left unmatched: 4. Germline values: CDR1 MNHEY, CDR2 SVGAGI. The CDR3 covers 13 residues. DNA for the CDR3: TGTGCCAGCAGTTCAGGGGGACTGACTGAAGCTTTCTTT. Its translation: CASSSGGLTEAFF.

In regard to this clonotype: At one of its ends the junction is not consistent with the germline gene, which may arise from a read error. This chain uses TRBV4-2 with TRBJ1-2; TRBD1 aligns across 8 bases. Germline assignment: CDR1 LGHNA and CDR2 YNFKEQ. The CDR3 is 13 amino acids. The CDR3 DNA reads TGTGCCAGCAACCAACAGGGGGTGGGTGGCTACACCTTC. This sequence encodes CASNQQGVGGYTF.

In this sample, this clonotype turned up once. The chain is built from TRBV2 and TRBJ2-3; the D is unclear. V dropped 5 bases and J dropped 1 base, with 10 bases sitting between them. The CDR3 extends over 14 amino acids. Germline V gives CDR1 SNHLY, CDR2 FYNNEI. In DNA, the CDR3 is TGTGCCAGCAGTCGATCCGGAGGCACAGATACGCAGTATTTT. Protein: CASSRSGGTDTQYF.

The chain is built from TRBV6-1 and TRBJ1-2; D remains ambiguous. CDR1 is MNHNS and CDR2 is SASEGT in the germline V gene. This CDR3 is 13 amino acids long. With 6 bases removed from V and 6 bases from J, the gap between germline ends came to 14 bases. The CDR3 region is CASSPGSLDGYTF. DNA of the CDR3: TGTGCCAGCAGCCCCGGGAGCCTCGATGGCTACACCTTC.

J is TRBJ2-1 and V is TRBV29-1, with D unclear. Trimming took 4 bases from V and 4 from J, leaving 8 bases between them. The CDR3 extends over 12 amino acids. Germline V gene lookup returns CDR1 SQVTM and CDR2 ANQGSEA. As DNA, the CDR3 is TGCAGCGTTGGAAGGCGGTACAATGAGCAGTTCTTC. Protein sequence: CSVGRRYNEQFF.

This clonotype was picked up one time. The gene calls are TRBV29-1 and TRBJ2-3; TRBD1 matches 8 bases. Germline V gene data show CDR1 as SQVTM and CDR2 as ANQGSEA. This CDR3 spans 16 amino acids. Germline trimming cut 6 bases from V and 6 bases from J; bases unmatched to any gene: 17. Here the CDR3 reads CSVPENWTGFRDTQYF. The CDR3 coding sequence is TGCAGCGTCCCCGAAAACTGGACAGGGTTTAGGGATACGCAGTATTTT.

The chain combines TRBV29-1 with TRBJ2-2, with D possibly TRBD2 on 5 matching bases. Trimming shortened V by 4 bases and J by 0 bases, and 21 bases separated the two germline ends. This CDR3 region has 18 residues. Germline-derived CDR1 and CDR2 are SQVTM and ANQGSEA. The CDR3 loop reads CSVGAGQSLRANTGELFF. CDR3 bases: TGCAGCGTTGGGGCGGGCCAATCCCTGAGAGCGAACACCGGGGAGCTGTTTTTT.

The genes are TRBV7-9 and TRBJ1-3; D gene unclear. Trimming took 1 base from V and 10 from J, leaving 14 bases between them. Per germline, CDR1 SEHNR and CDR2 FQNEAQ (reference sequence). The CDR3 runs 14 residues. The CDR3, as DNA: TGTGCCAGCAGCTTAGTGGGCACCGCTCAAACCATATATTTT. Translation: CASSLVGTAQTIYF.

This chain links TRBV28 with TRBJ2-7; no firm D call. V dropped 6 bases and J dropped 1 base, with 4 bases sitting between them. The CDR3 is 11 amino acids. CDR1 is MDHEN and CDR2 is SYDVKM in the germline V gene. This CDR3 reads CASRISYEQYF. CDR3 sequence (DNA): TGTGCCAGCAGGATATCCTACGAGCAGTACTTC.

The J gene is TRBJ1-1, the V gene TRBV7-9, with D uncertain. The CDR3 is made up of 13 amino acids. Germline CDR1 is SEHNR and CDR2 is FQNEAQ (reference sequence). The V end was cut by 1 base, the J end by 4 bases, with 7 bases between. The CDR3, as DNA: TGTGCCAGCAGCTTAGGGGCAGCCACTGAAGCTTTCTTT. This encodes CASSLGAATEAFF.